Detailed here is one T cell receptor beta chain. Its antigen is unidentified. Relative to the germline gene, one junction end is altered; a read error may explain this. The sample is drawn from a study of STAT5B mutations in CD4+ large granular lymphocyte leukemia. Overall study: Among healthy donors, a particular HLA allele went with more CDR3 'QG' motifs.

This CDR3 comprises 15 residues. The germline gives CDR1 SGHTA, CDR2 FQGNSA. Broader study findings: 8/27 top patient clones versus 2/35 control clones were TRBV06-family. CD4-sorted patient repertoires seemed more clonal than healthy CD4+ repertoires. Data were not HLA-matched across samples.

Assay used: immunoSEQ multiplex PCR; TCRdb lists only in-frame clones, some missing. The sample lists some 41,000 clones, about four fifths occurring once. The receptor was isolated from a human donor in good health. The chain employs TRBV7-2 and TRBJ1-3; tentative D call: TRBD1 (5 bases). Sequencing was performed on CD4+ T cells from blood buffy coats. Written as DNA, the CDR3 is TGTGCCAGCAGCCTAGCCCGGGGGAGGGGAAACACCATATATTTT. Translated, it gives CASSLARGRGNTIYF.